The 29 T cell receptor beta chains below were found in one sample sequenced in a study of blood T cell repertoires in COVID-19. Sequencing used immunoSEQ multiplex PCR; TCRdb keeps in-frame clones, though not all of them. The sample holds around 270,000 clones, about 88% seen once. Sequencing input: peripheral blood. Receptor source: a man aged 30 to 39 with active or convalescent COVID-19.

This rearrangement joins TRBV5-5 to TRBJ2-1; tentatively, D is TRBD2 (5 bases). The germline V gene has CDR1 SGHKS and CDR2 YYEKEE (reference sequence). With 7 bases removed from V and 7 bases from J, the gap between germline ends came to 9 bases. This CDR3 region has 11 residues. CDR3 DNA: TGTGCCAGCGGGAGTATAAATGAGCAGTTCTTC. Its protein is CASGSINEQFF.

The CDR3 DNA reads TGTGCCAGCAGCCCGACCGTTGGGGGCCGGGCCAAAAACATTCAGTACTTC. Its translation: CASSPTVGGRAKNIQYF. This chain links TRBV14 with TRBJ2-4; D may be TRBD1 (6 bases). The CDR3 loop spans 17 amino acids. Germline V CDR1 and CDR2: SGHDN, FVKESK. Trimming took 4 bases from V and 1 from J, leaving 17 bases between them.

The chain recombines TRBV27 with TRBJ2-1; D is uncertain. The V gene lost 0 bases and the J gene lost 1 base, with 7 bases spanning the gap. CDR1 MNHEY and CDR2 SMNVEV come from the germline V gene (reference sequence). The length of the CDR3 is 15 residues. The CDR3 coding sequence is TGTGCCAGCAGTTTATCAATAATTTCCTACAATGAGCAGTTCTTC. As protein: CASSLSIISYNEQFF.

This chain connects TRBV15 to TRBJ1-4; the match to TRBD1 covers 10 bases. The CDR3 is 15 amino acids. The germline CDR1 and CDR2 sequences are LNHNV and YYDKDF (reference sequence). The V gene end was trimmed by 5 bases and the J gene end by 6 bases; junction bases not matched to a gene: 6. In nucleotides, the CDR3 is TGTGCCACCAGCGGTGCCGGGACAGGGGATGAAAAACTGTTTTTT. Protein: CATSGAGTGDEKLFF.

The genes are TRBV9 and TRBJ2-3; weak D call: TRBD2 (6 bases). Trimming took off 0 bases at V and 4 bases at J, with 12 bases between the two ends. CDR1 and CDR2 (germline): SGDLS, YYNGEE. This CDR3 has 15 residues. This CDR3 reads CASSVELARPDTQYF. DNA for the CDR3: TGTGCCAGCAGCGTAGAACTAGCTCGTCCAGATACGCAGTATTTT.

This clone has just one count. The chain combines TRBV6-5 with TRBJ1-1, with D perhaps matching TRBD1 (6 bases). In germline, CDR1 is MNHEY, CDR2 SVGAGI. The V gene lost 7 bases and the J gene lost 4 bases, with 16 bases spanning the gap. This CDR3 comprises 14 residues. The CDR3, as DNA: TGTGCCAGCACCCTAAGGGGGGGGTTCACTGAAGCTTTCTTT. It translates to CASTLRGGFTEAFF.

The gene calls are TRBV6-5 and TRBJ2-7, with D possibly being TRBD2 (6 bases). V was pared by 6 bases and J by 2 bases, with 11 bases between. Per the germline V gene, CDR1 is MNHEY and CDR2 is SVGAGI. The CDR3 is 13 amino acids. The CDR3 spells CASRGGYTYEQYF. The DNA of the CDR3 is TGTGCCAGCAGGGGAGGATATACCTACGAGCAGTACTTC.

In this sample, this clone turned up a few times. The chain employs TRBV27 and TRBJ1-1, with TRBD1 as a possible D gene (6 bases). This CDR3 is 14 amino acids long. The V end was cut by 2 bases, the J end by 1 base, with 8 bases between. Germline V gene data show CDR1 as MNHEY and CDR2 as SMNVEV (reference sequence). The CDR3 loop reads CASSLTQGNTEAFF. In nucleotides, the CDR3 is TGTGCCAGCAGTTTAACACAGGGGAACACTGAAGCTTTCTTT.

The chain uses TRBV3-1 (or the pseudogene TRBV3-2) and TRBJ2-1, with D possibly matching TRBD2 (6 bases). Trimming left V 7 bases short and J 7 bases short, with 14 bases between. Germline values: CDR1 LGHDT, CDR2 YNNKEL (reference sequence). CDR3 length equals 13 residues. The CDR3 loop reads CASNRTSTNEQFF. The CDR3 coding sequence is TGTGCCAGCAACCGAACTAGCACGAATGAGCAGTTCTTC.

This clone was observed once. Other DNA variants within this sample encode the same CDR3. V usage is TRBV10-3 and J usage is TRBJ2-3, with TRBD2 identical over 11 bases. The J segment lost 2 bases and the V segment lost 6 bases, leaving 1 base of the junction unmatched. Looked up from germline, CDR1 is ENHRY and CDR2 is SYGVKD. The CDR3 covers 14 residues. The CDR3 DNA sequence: TGTGCCATCAGACTAGCGGGGGACACAGATACGCAGTATTTT. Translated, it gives CAIRLAGDTDTQYF.

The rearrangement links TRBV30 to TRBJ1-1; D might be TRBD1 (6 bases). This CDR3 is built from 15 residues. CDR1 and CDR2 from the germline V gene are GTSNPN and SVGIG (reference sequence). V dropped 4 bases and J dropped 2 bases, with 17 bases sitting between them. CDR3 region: CAWNSGQGANTEAFF. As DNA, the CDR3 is TGTGCCTGGAACTCGGGACAAGGAGCCAACACTGAAGCTTTCTTT.

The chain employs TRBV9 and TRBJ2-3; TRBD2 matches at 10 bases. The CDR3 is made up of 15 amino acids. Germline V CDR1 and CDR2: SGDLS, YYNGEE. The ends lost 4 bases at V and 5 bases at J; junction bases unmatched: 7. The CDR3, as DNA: TGTGCCAGCAGCTCCCTAGCGGGGGCTGGAGATACGCAGTATTTT. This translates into CASSSLAGAGDTQYF.

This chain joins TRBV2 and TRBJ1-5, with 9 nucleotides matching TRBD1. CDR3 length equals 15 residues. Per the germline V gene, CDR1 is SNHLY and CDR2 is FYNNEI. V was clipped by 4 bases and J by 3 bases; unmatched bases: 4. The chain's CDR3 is CASSAYRGPNQPQHF. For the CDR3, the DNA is TGTGCCAGCAGTGCCTACAGGGGGCCCAATCAGCCCCAGCATTTT.

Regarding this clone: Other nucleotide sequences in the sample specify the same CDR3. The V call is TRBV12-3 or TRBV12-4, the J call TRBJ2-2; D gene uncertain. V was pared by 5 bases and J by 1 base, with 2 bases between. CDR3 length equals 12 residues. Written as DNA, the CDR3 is TGTGCCAGCAGTCAGAACACCGGGGAGCTGTTTTTT. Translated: CASSQNTGELFF.

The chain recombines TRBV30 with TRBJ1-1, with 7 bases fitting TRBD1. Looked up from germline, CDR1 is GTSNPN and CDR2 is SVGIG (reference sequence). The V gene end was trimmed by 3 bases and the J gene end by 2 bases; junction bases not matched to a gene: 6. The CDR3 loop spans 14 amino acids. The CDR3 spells CAWRRDRYNTEAFF. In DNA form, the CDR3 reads TGTGCCTGGAGACGGGACAGATACAACACTGAAGCTTTCTTT.

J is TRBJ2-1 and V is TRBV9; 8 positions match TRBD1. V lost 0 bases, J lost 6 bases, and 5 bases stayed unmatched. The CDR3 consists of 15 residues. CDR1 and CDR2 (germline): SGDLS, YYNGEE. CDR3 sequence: CASSVGYRGANEQFF. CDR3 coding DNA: TGTGCCAGCAGCGTAGGGTACAGGGGGGCCAATGAGCAGTTCTTC.

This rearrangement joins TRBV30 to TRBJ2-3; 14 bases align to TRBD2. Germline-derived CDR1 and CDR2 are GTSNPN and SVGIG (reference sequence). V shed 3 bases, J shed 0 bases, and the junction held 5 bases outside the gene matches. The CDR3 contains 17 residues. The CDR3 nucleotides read TGTGCCTGGAGCGGGACTAGCGGGGGAGCTAGCACAGATACGCAGTATTTT. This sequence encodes CAWSGTSGGASTDTQYF.

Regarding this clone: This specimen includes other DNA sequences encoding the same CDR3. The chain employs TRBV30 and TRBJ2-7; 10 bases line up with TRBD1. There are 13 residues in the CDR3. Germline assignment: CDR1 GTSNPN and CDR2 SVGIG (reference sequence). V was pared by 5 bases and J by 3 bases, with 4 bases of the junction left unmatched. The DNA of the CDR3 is TGTGCCTGGTCCGGGGACAGGGGCTACGAGCAGTACTTC. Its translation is CAWSGDRGYEQYF.

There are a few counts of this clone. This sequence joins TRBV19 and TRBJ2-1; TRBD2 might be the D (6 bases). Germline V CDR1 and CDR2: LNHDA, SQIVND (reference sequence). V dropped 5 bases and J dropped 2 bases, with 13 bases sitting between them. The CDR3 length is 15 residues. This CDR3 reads CASSPGDPTYNEQFF. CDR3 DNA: TGTGCCAGTAGTCCGGGGGACCCCACCTACAATGAGCAGTTCTTC.

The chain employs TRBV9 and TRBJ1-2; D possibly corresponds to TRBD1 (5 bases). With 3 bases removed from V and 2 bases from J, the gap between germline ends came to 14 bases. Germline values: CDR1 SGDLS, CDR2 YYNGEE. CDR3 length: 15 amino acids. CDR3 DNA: TGTGCCAGCAGCGCAGGGCTCCCTATCAACTATGGCTACACCTTC. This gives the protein CASSAGLPINYGYTF.

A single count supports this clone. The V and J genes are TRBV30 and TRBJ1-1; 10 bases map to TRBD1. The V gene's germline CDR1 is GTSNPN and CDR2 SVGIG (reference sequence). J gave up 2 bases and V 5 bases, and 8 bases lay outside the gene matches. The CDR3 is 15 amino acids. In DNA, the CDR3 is TGTGCCTGGGTGGGACAGGGGTCTTTCAACACTGAAGCTTTCTTT. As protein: CAWVGQGSFNTEAFF.

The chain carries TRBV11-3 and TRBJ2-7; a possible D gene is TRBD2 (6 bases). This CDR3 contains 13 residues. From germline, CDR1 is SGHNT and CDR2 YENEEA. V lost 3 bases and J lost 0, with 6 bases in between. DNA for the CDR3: TGTGCCAGCAGCTTGGGGGGCTCCTACGAGCAGTACTTC. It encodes CASSLGGSYEQYF.

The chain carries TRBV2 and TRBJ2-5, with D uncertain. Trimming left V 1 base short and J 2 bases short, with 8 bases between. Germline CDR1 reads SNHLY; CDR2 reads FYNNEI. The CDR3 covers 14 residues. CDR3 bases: TGTGCCAGCAGTGAAGACAGAATTCAAGAGACCCAGTACTTC. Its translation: CASSEDRIQETQYF.

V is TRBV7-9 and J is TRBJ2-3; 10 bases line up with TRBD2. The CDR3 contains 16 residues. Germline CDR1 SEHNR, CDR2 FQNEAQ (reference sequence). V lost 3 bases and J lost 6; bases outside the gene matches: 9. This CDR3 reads CASSFNLAGAPDTQYF. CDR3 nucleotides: TGTGCCAGCAGCTTCAATCTAGCGGGGGCCCCGGATACGCAGTATTTT.

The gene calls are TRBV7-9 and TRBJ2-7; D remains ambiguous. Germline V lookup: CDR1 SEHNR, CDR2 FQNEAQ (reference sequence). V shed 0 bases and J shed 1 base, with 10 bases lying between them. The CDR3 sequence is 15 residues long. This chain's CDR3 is CASSLAHSRSYEQYF. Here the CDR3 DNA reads TGTGCCAGCAGCTTAGCGCACTCTAGGTCCTACGAGCAGTACTTC. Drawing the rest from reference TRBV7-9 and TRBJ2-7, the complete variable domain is DTGVSQNPRHKITKRGQNVTFRCDPISEHNRLYWYRQTLGQGPEFLTYFQNEAQLEKSRLLSDRFSAERPKGSFSTLEIQRTEQGDSAMYLCASSLAHSRSYEQYFGPGTRLTVT.

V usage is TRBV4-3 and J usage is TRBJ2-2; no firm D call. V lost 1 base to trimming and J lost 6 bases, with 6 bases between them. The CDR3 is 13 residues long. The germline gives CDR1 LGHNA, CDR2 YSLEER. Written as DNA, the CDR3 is TGCGCCAGCAGCCAAGTTTCGGCCGGGGAGCTGTTTTTT. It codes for CASSQVSAGELFF.

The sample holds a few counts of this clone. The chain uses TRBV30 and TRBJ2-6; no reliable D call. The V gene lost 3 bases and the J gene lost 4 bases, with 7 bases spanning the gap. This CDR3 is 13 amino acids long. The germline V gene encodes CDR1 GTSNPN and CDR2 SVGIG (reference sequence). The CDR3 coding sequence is TGTGCCTGGAGAGCGCCCGGGGCCAACGTCCTGACTTTC. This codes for CAWRAPGANVLTF.

The CDR3 region is CASSLWGAGNTIYF. In nucleotides, the CDR3 is TGTGCCAGCAGCTTATGGGGGGCTGGAAACACCATATATTTT. This chain joins TRBV7-9 and TRBJ1-3; D is possibly TRBD1 (5 bases). Germline CDR1 SEHNR, CDR2 FQNEAQ (reference sequence). The V and J ends lost 2 bases and 2 bases respectively, with 7 bases between them. CDR3 size: 14 residues.

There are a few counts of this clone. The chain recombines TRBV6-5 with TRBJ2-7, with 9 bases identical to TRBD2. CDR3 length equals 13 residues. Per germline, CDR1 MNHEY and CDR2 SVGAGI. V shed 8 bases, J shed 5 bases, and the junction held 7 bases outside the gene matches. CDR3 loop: CASGASGAHEQYF. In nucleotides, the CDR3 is TGTGCCAGCGGGGCTAGCGGGGCCCACGAGCAGTACTTC.